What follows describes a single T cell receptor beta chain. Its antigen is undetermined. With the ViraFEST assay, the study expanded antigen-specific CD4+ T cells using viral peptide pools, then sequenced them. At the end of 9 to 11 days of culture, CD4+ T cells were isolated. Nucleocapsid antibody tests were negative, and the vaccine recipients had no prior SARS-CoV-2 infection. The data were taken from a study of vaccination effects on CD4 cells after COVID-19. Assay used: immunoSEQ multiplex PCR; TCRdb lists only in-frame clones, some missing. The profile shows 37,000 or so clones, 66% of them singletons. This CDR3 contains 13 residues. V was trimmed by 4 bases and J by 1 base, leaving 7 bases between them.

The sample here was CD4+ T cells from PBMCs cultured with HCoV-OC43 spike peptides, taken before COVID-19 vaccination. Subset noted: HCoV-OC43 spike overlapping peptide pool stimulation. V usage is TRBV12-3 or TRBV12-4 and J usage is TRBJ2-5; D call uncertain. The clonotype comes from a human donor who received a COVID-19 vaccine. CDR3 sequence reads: CASSYGPQETQYF. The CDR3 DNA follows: TGTGCCAGCAGTTACGGGCCCCAAGAGACCCAGTACTTC.